This T cell receptor (beta chain) was recovered during a study of cytomegalovirus exposure and HLA in healthy donors. Broader study findings: There were 150 to 200 TCR beta chains listed as cytomegalovirus-associated. Later examination showed HLA-associated TCR beta chains had greater clonal expansion than equally common others. Later on, a genetic analysis was performed. It linked a missense variant in DCLRE1C with V- and J-gene trimming of TCR beta.

PCR used 60 Vbeta primers and 13 Jbeta primers. The repertoire was sequenced with immunoSEQ multiplex PCR; TCRdb's copy has only in-frame clones and lacks some. This sample has 95,000 to 100,000 clones, with approximately 74% found just once. The germline V gene encodes CDR1 SGHRS and CDR2 YFSETQ. With 4 bases clipped from V and 6 bases from J, the junction kept 14 bases outside the gene matches. This CDR3 has 16 amino acids. Worth noting for this clone: What it binds is unknown.

The origin of this receptor is a middle-aged woman in good health and CMV-seronegative. Sequencing was done on a sample of PBMCs. The rearrangement joins TRBV5-1 to TRBJ2-7; TRBD1 aligns across 9 bases. The CDR3 sequence is CASSPYTQGALSEQYF. CDR3 in DNA: TGCGCCAGCAGCCCGTATACACAGGGGGCCCTGAGCGAGCAGTACTTC.